This T cell receptor (beta chain) was sequenced in a study of CD8 T cells in Susac syndrome. Random hexamers primed reverse transcription of about 0.5 to 1 ug RNA. A single record per CDR3 protein comes from TCRdb applying MiXCR to the immunoSEQ multiplex PCR reads. The table has over 150,000 distinct CDR3 sequences, roughly 96% seen once; the top ten hold roughly 0.088%. General study results and limits: The TCR sequencing and HLA analysis in the study involved a relatively small number of individuals, as the study acknowledged.

The CDR3 spans 14 residues. CDR1 is LGHDT, CDR2 YNNKEL, per germline (reference sequence). Trimming took 4 bases from V and 6 from J; bases not matched to a gene: 8. About this clonotype itself: What it recognizes is unknown.

Sequencing targeted TCR beta in T cells from blood (CD8+ and CD4+). The study used treatment-naive patients who had stable or active relapsing-remitting disease as multiple sclerosis controls. Negative isolation was used for CD8+ and CD4+ T cells and FACS enrichment for TEMRA cells. Sequenced: CD4+ T cells from PBMCs. The genes are TRBV3-1 and TRBJ1-2, with 7 bases aligning to TRBD1. The receptor's source is a human donor with multiple sclerosis. In nucleotides, the CDR3 is TGTGCCAGCAGCCCACAAACACAGGGGAATGGCTACACCTTC. It is translated as CASSPQTQGNGYTF.